This record concerns one TCR beta chain sequence. What this receptor recognizes is not known. No much larger clone exists at a distance of one base, and base qualities are not known. The cohort comprised 710 or so healthy bone marrow donors. Cohort members were all nominally healthy when sampled, although unrecorded immune exposures were likely present. The donor tested CMV seronegative and was one of the 352 seronegative cohort members. A peripheral blood sample was collected from each donor, and TCR beta sequencing was performed on peripheral blood mononuclear cells. The Qiagen DNeasy Blood Extraction Kit was used to extract genomic DNA from the blood cell samples. The library was produced with the immunoSEQ multiplex PCR assay. The multiplex PCR relied on a mix of 60 forward primers for TCR Vbeta segments and 13 reverse primers for TCR Jbeta segments. The CDR3 region of rearranged TCR beta genes was amplified from genomic DNA by a multiplex PCR assay. On the Illumina HiSeq System, the amplified TCR beta libraries were sequenced as 87-base-pair reads. The authors' analysis ran thus. Across the 666 repertoires, a later analysis counted 75 million to 90 million unique TCR beta chains, around 10 million of which were shared by at least two donors. Raw reads were error-corrected and collapsed into unique sequences with a nearest-neighbor algorithm that merged closely related sequences to remove PCR and sequencing errors. To assign V, D and J gene segments, CDR3 sequences were aligned to IMGT reference sequences. For a sequence to be retained, a match of at least six nucleotides to both a V gene segment and a J gene segment was required. A rearrangement was called productive if the CDR3 had no stop codons and remained in frame with V and J, and every other rearrangement was called non-productive. Following IMGT convention, CDR3 was defined as the stretch from the second conserved V-encoded cysteine up to the conserved J-encoded phenylalanine. Sequences without an unambiguous match to a single V gene segment were excluded from the earlier analysis of a few hundred of the donors. In an earlier analysis of a few hundred of the donors, a V segment was called functional when productive rearrangements were above 56.7%, and segregating when the standard deviation between donors exceeded 5%. A statistical classification framework was developed to diagnose cytomegalovirus status using the catalog of TCR beta chain sequences. In a later analysis, TCR nucleotide sequences were compared against IMGT/GENE-DB human TR gene sequences so that V and J genes could be assigned. The TCRdist pipeline was used in a later analysis to assign CDR3 sequences and most-parsimonious VDJ recombination scenarios. In a later analysis, each TCR beta chain was defined by its CDR3 amino acid sequence together with its V-gene family, and reads lacking a unique V-gene family were excluded. In a later analysis, several hundred highly shared, low-generation-probability nucleotide sequences were removed to address suspected cross-contamination and a sequencing artifact. For each public chain, a later analysis derived a clonal expansion index from normalized ranks of inferred template counts within each repertoire. A later analysis computed generation probabilities with a VDJ recombination model fitted to out-of-frame rearrangements, and checked the results against IGoR. Hypergeometric tests were used in a later analysis to score TCR-TCR, TCR-HLA and TCR-CMV co-occurrence, with a repertoire-size bias correction applied to the TCR pairs. In a later analysis, false discovery rates were estimated by permuting HLA or CMV assignments 20 times. In a later analysis, co-occurring TCRs were grouped with DBSCAN, and TCRdist sequence similarity was added when clustering was performed within HLA-allele-positive subsets. Repertoires with fewer than 30,000 or more than 120,000 public chains were left out of co-occurrence clustering, as were a handful of repertoires with anomalous nucleotide sharing. TCRdb's version of the immuneACCESS table is confined to in-frame rearrangements and falls short of the full clone set. An unresolved V gene accounts for under half of the shortfall where checked; the remainder is of unknown origin. V and J calls and clone size are copied from that table; D and trimming were computed from the DNA. The sample includes about 200,000 clones, with 80% to 85% observed a single time. Of the sample, about 2.5% is held by the ten largest clones.

The data are from a study of cytomegalovirus exposure and HLA in healthy donors (dated by TCRdb to 2016 to 2017). About the study as a whole: An earlier analysis of some 500 of the donors reported 276 Gb of sequence data and 120 million or so unique TCR beta sequences from 150 million to 200 million T cells. An early release covering just under 650 HLA-typed donors comprised about 320 gigabases of sequencing data and around 86 million unique TCR sequences. Of the 398 genotyped donors, 65% to 90% fell in the genetic ancestry cluster associated with self-reported Caucasian donors. The study was designed to test whether signatures of past pathogen exposure could be identified by cataloging public T cell receptors. The study used immunosequencing to profile the T cell repertoires of 670 or so subjects and linked those repertoires to cytomegalovirus serostatus. Besides the first cohort of around 670 subjects, a separate validation cohort made up of roughly 120 different subjects was used. The study combined high-throughput TCR immunosequencing, statistical association of individual TCRs with disease status, and machine learning to predict cytomegalovirus infection status. A later analysis re-examined previously published TCR beta repertoires from more than 600 donors and added high-resolution HLA genotyping to investigate patterns of TCR occurrence. Rather than drawing on any new phenotypic data, the later analysis identified candidate immune exposures from TCR beta sequences and the way those sequences occurred across donors. In an earlier analysis of roughly 600 of the donors, high-throughput TCR beta sequencing was used to judge whether each TCR beta V gene segment behaved as functional or pseudogenic. Donor age, sex, ethnicity and CMV serostatus were collected together with the repertoire data. Genome-wide SNP genotypes for about 65% of the roughly 670 donors were used in a later genetic analysis, which treated that subset as a discovery cohort. All discovery cohort repertoires had been generated on a single sequencing platform. HLA typing covered class I and class II loci at four-digit resolution. The number of donors typed differed by locus, with roughly 620-630 for A, B, C, DRB1 and DQB1, about 500 for DQA1, about 610 for DPA1, and 472 for DPB1. Because of strong linkage in the cohort, roughly five DR-DQ haplotypes were treated as single units for association and clustering. On average, 235,054 unique TCR beta nucleotide sequences were sequenced per donor among roughly 430 genotyped donors of the cohort, with 15% to 20% of those sequences being non-productive. Broader findings and caveats from the paper: This cohort had only TCR beta chains sequenced, and the lack of alpha or paired-chain data limited which features could be detected. A later analysis found that HLA-associated TCR beta chains were more clonally expanded and had lower generation probabilities than equally common non-associated chains. In a later analysis, the rate of TCR association differed among HLA loci, with DRB1 alleles having the most associated TCRs and HLA-C alleles having the fewest. Assigning TCR associations to individual alleles was difficult when HLA alleles, especially DR and DQ, strongly co-occurred. The authors suggested that the approach could potentially be generalized to other disease states and immunological phenotypes. Linkage disequilibrium might explain the correlated functional status among segregating V segments, but an unknown experimental factor could not be excluded. In the study, 150 to 200 TCR beta chains were listed as associated with cytomegalovirus. Roughly uniform sequencing depth across donors was assumed in presence/absence analyses, although this assumption may not hold. A cluster of highly shared sequence variants was judged likely to represent a technical artifact of the sequencing pipeline. In an earlier analysis of 587 of the donors, most TCR beta V segments appeared in productive rearrangements about 90% or about 30% of the time, broadly matching IMGT annotations. In vitro tests confirmed that three of the cytomegalovirus-associated TCR beta chains recognize cytomegalovirus antigens. Roughly 17 rarely observed V segments, including chromosome 9 orphons, were excluded from the earlier analysis of 550 to 700 of the donors because counts were too low. A further reported finding was that TCR beta sequences accurately predicted the HLA-A and HLA-B alleles for most subjects in the first cohort. In a later analysis, some 17,000 TCR beta sequences were associated with specific HLA alleles at a false discovery rate of 0.05. Because some donors lacked HLA typing at each locus, the association tests relied only on the typed subset. Across donors, most TCR sequences were observed very rarely, whereas some public TCRs were present in many individuals. According to a later analysis, most CMV-associated TCR beta chains appeared to be HLA-restricted, and the HLA associations seemed to be driven largely by CMV exposure. Immune exposure information for the cohort was limited to CMV serostatus. The classifier was reported to diagnose cytomegalovirus status with high specificity and sensitivity in both the original cohort and the validation cohort. The 87-base-pair reads could not distinguish some IMGT-functional V segments, including TRBV6-2 and TRBV6-3, so those segments were excluded. Several of the top co-occurrence clusters appeared to be linked to parvovirus B19, influenza, CMV and Epstein-Barr virus, according to a later analysis. In a later genetic analysis, fewer N-insertions in productive TCRs were reported among donors in an Asian-associated ancestry cluster than the roughly 640-donor mean. A later genetic analysis associated a missense DCLRE1C variant with V-gene and J-gene trimming of TCR beta chains, and an independent cohort replicated the association.

The V end loses 0 bases and the J end loses 10 bases, and a stretch of 14 bases separates them. The CDR3 runs 14 residues from the cysteine to the phenylalanine. Left in the record is the CDR3 DNA by itself, 42 bases read in frame from the first base. CDR1 is given as MNHEY and CDR2 as SVGAGI, both from the germline V gene. The V and J segments used are TRBV6-5 and TRBJ2-3, with a tentative D gene TRBD1 over 6 matching bases. The sequencing input was PBMCs. This TCR was sampled from a woman in her thirties or forties in good health and CMV-seronegative. The DNA sequence follows: TGTGCCAGCAGTTACTCCAAGGGGGTCAAGTCGCAGTATTTT. Translated, this gives CASSYSKGVKSQYF.